This T cell receptor (beta chain) was sequenced for a study of blood T cell repertoires in COVID-19. Study-level information: T cells, B-cell-depleted T cells, or PBMCs provided the cDNA or gDNA that served as material.

Per the authors' pipeline: Amplification of reference gene primers was used by the study to estimate nucleated cell counts. Sequenced by immunoSEQ multiplex PCR; TCRdb stores in-frame clones only, minus some. V and J calls and clone size follow that table, whereas D and trimming were derived from the DNA. Altogether roughly 78,000 clones are present, over 80% being singletons, with the ten largest covering around a sixth. Trimming removed 3 bases from V and 0 bases from J; junction bases left unmatched: 10. The CDR3 has 18 amino acids. Per the germline V gene, CDR1 is SGHRS and CDR2 is YFSETQ. V and J are TRBV5-1 and TRBJ2-3, with TRBD2 matching over 10 bases. Material for sequencing was peripheral blood. The receptor comes from an elderly woman with acute or convalescent COVID-19. In DNA form, the CDR3 reads TGCGCCAGCAGCTCTCCCAGCGGGAGGGCCCCGAGCACAGATACGCAGTATTTT. Protein product: CASSSPSGRAPSTDTQYF.